This T cell receptor beta chain comes out of a study of cytomegalovirus exposure and HLA in healthy donors. Study-level background: Prior work identified around 120 million unique TCR beta sequences in 150 million to 200 million T cells.

Trimming at V came to 3 bases and at J to 1 base, leaving 6 bases not matched to a gene. This CDR3 has 16 residues. CDR1 and CDR2 (germline): SGHRS, YFSETQ. Amplification used 60 Vbeta primers and 13 Jbeta primers. Repertoires were generated with immunoSEQ multiplex PCR, while TCRdb's copy carries only in-frame clones and drops some. Among under 60,000 clones listed, 70% to 85% were seen once. This chain uses TRBV5-1 with TRBJ2-2; 7 positions match TRBD1. Sequenced sample: PBMCs. The origin of this receptor is a man in his fifties in good health and CMV-seronegative. The CDR3 DNA reads TGCGCCAGCAGCTGGCCGCGACAGGGGAACACCGGGGAGCTGTTTTTT. Its translation: CASSWPRQGNTGELFF.